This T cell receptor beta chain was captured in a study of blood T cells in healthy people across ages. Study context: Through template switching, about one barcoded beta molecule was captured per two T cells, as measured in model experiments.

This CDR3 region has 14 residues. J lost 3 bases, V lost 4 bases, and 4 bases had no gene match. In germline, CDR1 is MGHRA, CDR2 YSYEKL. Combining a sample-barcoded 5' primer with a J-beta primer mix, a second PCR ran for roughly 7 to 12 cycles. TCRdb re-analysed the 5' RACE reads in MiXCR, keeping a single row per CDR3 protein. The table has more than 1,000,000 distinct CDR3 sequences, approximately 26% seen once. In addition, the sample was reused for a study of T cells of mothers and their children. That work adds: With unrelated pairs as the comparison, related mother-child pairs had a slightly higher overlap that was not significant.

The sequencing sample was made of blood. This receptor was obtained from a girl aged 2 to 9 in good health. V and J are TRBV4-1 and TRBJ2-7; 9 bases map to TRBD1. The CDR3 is CASSLRQGVYEQYF. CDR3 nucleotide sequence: TGCGCCAGCAGCCTAAGACAGGGGGTCTACGAGCAGTACTTC.